These 14 T cell receptor beta chains were sequenced from one sample in a study of early T cells in non-severe SARS-CoV-2 infection. MiXCR, applied by TCRdb to the 5' RACE reads, yields one record per CDR3 protein. The sample shows tens of thousands of distinct CDR3 sequences, over 20% of them seen only once. Sample: whole blood, taken at baseline. Receptors originate from an adult who was a healthcare worker with PCR-confirmed SARS-CoV-2 infection or an uninfected control (not recorded which).

There are many counts of this clonotype. This sequence joins TRBV7-3 and TRBJ2-2; unclear D gene. V shed 3 bases and J shed 1 base, with 6 bases lying between them. The CDR3 sequence is 14 residues long. Germline CDR1 is SGHTA and CDR2 is FQGTGA. CDR3 sequence: CASSFSRNTGELFF. CDR3 bases: TGTGCCAGCAGCTTTAGCCGGAACACCGGGGAGCTGTTTTTT.

The table lists this clonotype with a few counts. The V gene is TRBV6-1, the J gene TRBJ2-1; unclear D gene. The CDR3 has 13 amino acids. Germline CDR1 and CDR2: MNHNS and SASEGT. Trimming removed 4 bases from V and 10 bases from J, with 14 bases in between. The DNA of the CDR3 is TGTGCCAGCAGTGTCGACGGCCTCGCAGAGCAGTTCTTC. This codes for CASSVDGLAEQFF.

This clonotype was seen many times. This chain links TRBV2 with TRBJ2-7; the D is unclear. V was shortened by 7 bases and J by 2 bases, with 21 bases between the two germline ends. CDR3 length: 16 residues. Looked up from germline, CDR1 is SNHLY and CDR2 is FYNNEI. The CDR3: CASKGIKVVSTYEQYF. The CDR3 nucleotides are TGTGCCAGCAAGGGAATAAAAGTTGTTTCTACCTACGAGCAGTACTTC.

This chain joins TRBV12-3 or TRBV12-4 and TRBJ2-3; D perhaps matches TRBD1 (6 bases). With 5 bases removed from V and 3 bases from J, the gap between germline ends came to 15 bases. The CDR3 has 15 residues. The CDR3 here is CASSEQGGMTDTQYF. CDR3 bases: TGTGCCAGCAGTGAACAGGGTGGGATGACAGATACGCAGTATTTT.

This clonotype was seen ten or more times. This chain joins TRBV29-1 and TRBJ1-4; D is uncertain. The CDR3 is 11 residues long. V lost 1 base to trimming and J lost 8 bases, with 5 bases between them. Germline lookup yields CDR1 SQVTM and CDR2 ANQGSEA. This chain's CDR3 is CSVEVREKLFF. DNA of the CDR3: TGCAGCGTTGAAGTCCGGGAAAAACTGTTTTTT.

V and J are TRBV18 and TRBJ1-1; the D is unclear. The CDR3 spans 13 residues. The germline V and J ends were trimmed by 5 bases and 1 base, with 8 bases remaining between them. CDR1 and CDR2 (germline): KGHSH, LQKENI. In DNA form, the CDR3 reads TGTGCCAGCTCAAACGCAGAGAACACTGAAGCTTTCTTT. Protein sequence: CASSNAENTEAFF.

About this clonotype: One end of the junction varies from germline; a read error may be responsible. The V gene is TRBV29-1, the J gene TRBJ2-7; 7 bases are shared with TRBD1. The CDR3 loop spans 11 amino acids. The germline V gene has CDR1 SQVTM and CDR2 ANQGSEA. Written as DNA, the CDR3 is TGCAGCGCTGGGACAGCCTACGGGCAGTACTTC. It translates to CSAGTAYGQYF.

The V gene is TRBV2, the J gene TRBJ2-7; possible D gene TRBD1, 5 bases. The CDR3 totals 15 residues. V was clipped by 7 bases and J by 3 bases, with 19 bases between them. Germline assignment: CDR1 SNHLY and CDR2 FYNNEI. As DNA, the CDR3 is TGTGCCAGCATGCCCGGGCAGGGTAGGAACTACGAGCAGTACTTC. Translated, it gives CASMPGQGRNYEQYF.

This clonotype was detected ten times or more. J is TRBJ2-3 and V is TRBV5-1; D gene uncertain. V was trimmed by 2 bases and J by 3 bases, leaving 10 bases between them. The CDR3 has 14 amino acids. In germline, CDR1 is SGHRS, CDR2 YFSETQ. Here the CDR3 DNA reads TGCGCCAGCAGCTTCGTACAGATAACAGATACGCAGTATTTT. It specifies CASSFVQITDTQYF. Looking up the rest from reference TRBV5-1 and TRBJ2-3 gives the full variable domain: KAGVTQTPRYLIKTRGQQVTLSCSPISGHRSVSWYQQTPGQGLQFLFEYFSETQRNKGNFPGRFSGRQFSNSRSEMNVSTLELGDSALYLCASSFVQITDTQYFGPGTRLTVL.

V is TRBV4-1 and J is TRBJ2-2; 8 bases are a match to TRBD2. The germline gives CDR1 MGHRA, CDR2 YSYEKL. This CDR3 is 15 amino acids long. Losses at the gene ends were 0 bases for V and 7 bases for J; bases not matched to a gene: 4. The CDR3: CASSQESLAGGELFF. CDR3 coding DNA: TGCGCCAGCAGCCAAGAATCCCTAGCGGGCGGGGAGCTGTTTTTT.

This clonotype was seen repeatedly, ten times or more. The chain combines TRBV6-4 with TRBJ1-2; TRBD1 is a possible D gene (5 bases). This CDR3 contains 16 residues. Looked up from germline, CDR1 is MRHNA and CDR2 is SNTAGT. Trimming shortened V by 8 bases and J by 4 bases, and 23 bases separated the two germline ends. CDR3 in amino acids: CASSPQGSGGFYGYTF. Written as DNA, the CDR3 is TGTGCCAGCTCGCCCCAAGGTTCGGGGGGATTCTATGGCTACACCTTC.

The gene calls are TRBV6-5 and TRBJ2-7; 9 bases match TRBD1. This CDR3 is 15 amino acids long. Unmatched junction bases numbered 8, after V lost 4 bases and J lost 4 bases. Germline CDR1 and CDR2: MNHEY and SVGAGI. The CDR3 region is CASSFDRGDTYEQYF. The CDR3 DNA reads as TGTGCCAGCAGTTTTGACAGGGGGGACACTTACGAGCAGTACTTC.

CDR3 region: CASSLGSGDPGANVLTF. CDR3 nucleotide sequence: TGTGCCAGCAGCTTAGGCTCCGGGGATCCTGGGGCCAACGTCCTGACTTTC. This sequence joins TRBV7-9 and TRBJ2-6, with D possibly being TRBD2 (5 bases). V was shortened by 1 base and J by 2 bases, with 12 bases between the two germline ends. The CDR3 is 17 amino acids. Germline CDR1 is SEHNR and CDR2 is FQNEAQ (reference sequence).

The sample holds many counts of this clonotype. The chain has TRBV5-1 and TRBJ2-3; D not certain. Germline values: CDR1 SGHRS, CDR2 YFSETQ. This CDR3 spans 13 amino acids. The germline V and J ends were trimmed by 4 bases and 2 bases, with 8 bases remaining between them. The CDR3 DNA follows: TGCGCCAGCAGCATGGGGTTCACAGATACGCAGTATTTT. It translates to CASSMGFTDTQYF. Full variable domain (rest looked up from reference TRBV5-1 and TRBJ2-3): KAGVTQTPRYLIKTRGQQVTLSCSPISGHRSVSWYQQTPGQGLQFLFEYFSETQRNKGNFPGRFSGRQFSNSRSEMNVSTLELGDSALYLCASSMGFTDTQYFGPGTRLTVL.